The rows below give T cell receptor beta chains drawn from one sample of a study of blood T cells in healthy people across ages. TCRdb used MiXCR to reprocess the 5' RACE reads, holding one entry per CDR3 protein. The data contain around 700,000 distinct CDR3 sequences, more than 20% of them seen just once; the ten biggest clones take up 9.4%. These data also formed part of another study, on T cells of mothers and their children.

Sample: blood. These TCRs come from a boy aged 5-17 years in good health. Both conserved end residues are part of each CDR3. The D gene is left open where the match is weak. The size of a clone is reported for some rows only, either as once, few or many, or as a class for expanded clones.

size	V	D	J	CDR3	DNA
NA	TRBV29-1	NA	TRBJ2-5	CSVEDKETQYF	TGCAGCGTTGAGGATAAAGAGACCCAGTACTTC
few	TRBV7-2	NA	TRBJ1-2	CASSLKRKRRGQAVYGYTF	TGTGCCAGCAGCTTAAAACGGAAAAGGAGAGGTCAGGCTGTCTATGGCTACACCTTC
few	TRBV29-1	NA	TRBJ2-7	CSPWADEQYF	TGCAGCCCCTGGGCGGACGAGCAGTACTTC
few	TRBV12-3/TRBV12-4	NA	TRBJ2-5	CASSSTGTSLGETQYF	TGTGCCAGCAGTTCTACCGGGACATCCCTCGGGGAGACCCAGTACTTC
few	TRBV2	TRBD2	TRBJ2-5	CASRWRGTQETQYF	TGTGCCAGCAGATGGCGGGGGACCCAAGAGACCCAGTACTTC
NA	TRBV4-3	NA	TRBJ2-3	CASSPGGSHTQYF	TGCGCCAGCAGCCCGGGCGGCTCACATACGCAGTATTTT
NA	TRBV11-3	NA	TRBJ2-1	CASSPRAGGGNEQFF	TGTGCCAGCAGCCCGCGGGCCGGTGGGGGGAATGAGCAGTTCTTC
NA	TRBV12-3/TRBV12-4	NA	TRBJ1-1	CATYRQNTEAFF	TGCGCCACCTACAGACAGAACACTGAAGCTTTCTTT
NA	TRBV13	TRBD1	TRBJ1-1	CASSPRDSNTEAFF	TGTGCCAGCAGCCCCCGGGACAGTAACACTGAAGCTTTCTTT
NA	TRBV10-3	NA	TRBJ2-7	CAISPGVQTYEQYF	TGTGCCATCAGTCCTGGGGTACAGACCTACGAGCAGTACTTC
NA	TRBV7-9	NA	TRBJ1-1	CASSPLGERMNTEAFF	TGTGCCAGCAGCCCACTGGGGGAGCGTATGAACACTGAAGCTTTCTTT
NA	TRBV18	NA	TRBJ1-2	CASSPGTASYGYTF	TGTGCCAGCTCACCGGGGACTGCGAGTTATGGCTACACCTTC
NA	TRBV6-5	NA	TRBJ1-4	CASSYSQGNEKLFF	TGTGCCAGCAGTTACTCTCAGGGGAATGAAAAACTGTTTTTT
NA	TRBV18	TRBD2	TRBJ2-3	CASSPPGLAGSTDTQYF	TGTGCCAGCTCACCTCCGGGACTAGCGGGGAGTACAGATACGCAGTATTTT
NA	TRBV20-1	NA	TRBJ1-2	CSARGRTDYGYTF	TGCAGTGCTAGGGGTCGGACAGACTATGGCTACACCTTC
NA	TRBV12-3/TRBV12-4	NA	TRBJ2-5	CASSNQGGETQYF	TGTGCCAGCAGCAACCAAGGGGGGGAGACCCAGTACTTC
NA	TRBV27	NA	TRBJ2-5	CASSFYRTGVRETQYF	TGTGCCAGCAGTTTTTACCGAACCGGGGTTAGGGAGACCCAGTACTTC
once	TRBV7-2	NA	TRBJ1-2	CASSLSSSEGYTF	TGTGCCAGCAGCTTAAGCAGTTCAGAGGGCTACACCTTC
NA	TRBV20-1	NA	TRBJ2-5	CSAITRRETQYF	TGCAGTGCGATAACTAGGCGGGAGACCCAGTACTTC
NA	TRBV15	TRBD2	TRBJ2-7	CATSRVAGGLTYEQYF	TGTGCCACCAGCAGAGTGGCGGGGGGTCTTACCTACGAGCAGTACTTC
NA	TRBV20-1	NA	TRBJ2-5	CSARRLHVDKETQYF	TGCAGTGCTAGGCGGCTCCATGTCGACAAAGAGACCCAGTACTTC
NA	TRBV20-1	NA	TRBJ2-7	CSARSYNTGYEQYF	TGCAGTGCTAGATCATATAACACGGGCTACGAGCAGTACTTC
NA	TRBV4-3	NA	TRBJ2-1	CASSQDSNAYNEQFF	TGCGCCAGCAGCCAAGACTCCAACGCCTACAATGAGCAGTTCTTC
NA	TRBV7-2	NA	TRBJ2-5	CASSLSVRETQYF	TGTGCCAGCAGCCTGAGTGTAAGAGAGACCCAGTACTTC
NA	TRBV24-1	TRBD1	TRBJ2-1	CATSPGQFFYEQFF	TGTGCCACCTCTCCGGGACAGTTTTTCTATGAGCAGTTCTTC
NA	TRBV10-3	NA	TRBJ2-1	CAISETYGYNEQFF	TGTGCCATCAGTGAGACCTACGGATACAATGAGCAGTTCTTC
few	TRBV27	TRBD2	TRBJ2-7	CASSPRLAFYEQYF	TGTGCCAGCAGTCCTCGACTAGCGTTCTACGAGCAGTACTTC
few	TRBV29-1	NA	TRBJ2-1	CSGGIGGLYNEQFF	TGCAGCGGGGGGATCGGGGGGCTCTACAACGAGCAGTTCTTC
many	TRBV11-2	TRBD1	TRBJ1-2	CASSLGTGDGYTF	TGTGCCAGCAGCTTAGGGACAGGGGATGGCTACACCTTC
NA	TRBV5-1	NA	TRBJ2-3	CASSLATGAVGTQYF	TGCGCCAGCAGCTTGGCCACCGGGGCGGTTGGTACGCAGTATTTT
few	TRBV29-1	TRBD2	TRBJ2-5	CSVESLAEPPETQYF	TGCAGCGTTGAATCCCTAGCGGAGCCTCCAGAAACCCAGTACTTC
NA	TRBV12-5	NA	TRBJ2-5	CASGTEGIPETQYF	TGTGCTAGTGGTACTGAGGGAATCCCAGAGACCCAGTACTTC
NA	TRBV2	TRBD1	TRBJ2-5	CASSVAPETGEKTQYF	TGTGCCAGCAGTGTTGCCCCCGAGACAGGGGAGAAGACCCAGTACTTC
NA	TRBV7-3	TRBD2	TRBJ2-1	CASSLTSGGRQFF	TGTGCCAGCAGCTTGACAAGCGGGGGGAGGCAGTTCTTC
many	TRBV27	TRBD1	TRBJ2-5	CASSRDRGETQYF	TGTGCCAGCAGCCGGGACAGGGGGGAGACCCAGTACTTC
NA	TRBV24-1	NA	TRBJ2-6	CATSDRDSGANVLTF	TGTGCCACCAGTGATAGGGACTCTGGGGCCAACGTCCTGACTTTC
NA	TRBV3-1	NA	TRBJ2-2	CASSQDMDPGELFF	TGTGCCAGCAGCCAAGACATGGACCCCGGGGAGCTGTTTTTT